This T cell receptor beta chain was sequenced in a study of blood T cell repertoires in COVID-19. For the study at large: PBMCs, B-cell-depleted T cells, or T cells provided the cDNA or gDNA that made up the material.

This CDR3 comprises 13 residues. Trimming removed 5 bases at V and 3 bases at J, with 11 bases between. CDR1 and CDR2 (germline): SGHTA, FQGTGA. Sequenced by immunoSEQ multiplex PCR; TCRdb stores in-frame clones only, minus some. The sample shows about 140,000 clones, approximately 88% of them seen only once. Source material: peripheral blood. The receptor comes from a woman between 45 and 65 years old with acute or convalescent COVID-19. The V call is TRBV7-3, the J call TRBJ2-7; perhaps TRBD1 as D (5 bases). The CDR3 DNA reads TGTGCCAGCAGCCCTATTACAGGCTACGAGCAGTACTTC. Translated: CASSPITGYEQYF. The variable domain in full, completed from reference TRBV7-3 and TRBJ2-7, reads GAGVSQTPSNKVTEKGKYVELRCDPISGHTALYWYRQSLGQGPEFLIYFQGTGAADDSGLPNDRFFAVRPEGSVSTLKIQRTERGDSAVYLCASSPITGYEQYFGPGTRLTVT.